A single sample gave rise to the 14 T cell receptor beta chains below, sequenced in a study of OX40 agonist ivuxolimab in advanced cancers. Clones were read by immunoSEQ multiplex PCR, and TCRdb kept only the in-frame ones, dropping some. The data contain 35,000 to 45,000 clones, 85% to 90% of them singletons. Material: CD4+ or CD8+ T cells sorted from blood, obtained in a trial of the OX40 agonist ivuxolimab. The receptor source for this set is an adult with an advanced solid tumor such as melanoma, head and neck, liver or kidney cancer.

V is TRBV4-3 and J is TRBJ2-6; D gene uncertain. CDR1 is LGHNA and CDR2 is YSLEER in the germline V gene. V lost 6 bases and J lost 0, with 9 bases in between. The CDR3 loop spans 15 amino acids. Here the CDR3 reads CASRETSSGANVLTF. CDR3 DNA sequence: TGCGCCAGCAGGGAAACAAGCTCTGGGGCCAACGTCCTGACTTTC.

The chain has TRBV4-1 and TRBJ2-7; either TRBD1 or TRBD2 may supply D (5 bases each). The CDR3 consists of 18 residues. CDR1 and CDR2 from the germline V gene are MGHRA and YSYEKL. Trimming stripped 0 bases from V and 3 bases from J, with 21 bases between. CDR3 DNA sequence: TGCGCCAGCAGCCAAGAAGAATCGGGGCAGACTGTAAACTACGAGCAGTACTTC. Amino acid sequence: CASSQEESGQTVNYEQYF.

The rearrangement joins TRBV23-1 to TRBJ1-1, with TRBD1 matching 10 bases. TRBV23-1 is sorted into the ORF group, with uncertain function. V lost 2 bases, J lost 6 bases, and 15 bases stayed unmatched. The CDR3 consists of 18 residues. The chain's CDR3 is CASSQNCRDRGVLAEAFF. CDR3 bases: TGCGCCAGCAGTCAAAACTGCCGGGACAGGGGAGTATTGGCTGAAGCTTTCTTT.

The chain has TRBV9 and TRBJ2-3; a weak D match, TRBD2 (5 bases). V was pared by 0 bases and J by 4 bases, with 12 bases between. Germline V lookup: CDR1 SGDLS, CDR2 YYNGEE. The CDR3 is made up of 15 amino acids. The CDR3 nucleotides are TGTGCCAGCAGCGTAGTGGTGGGAGAGGCAGATACGCAGTATTTT. It encodes CASSVVVGEADTQYF.

The chain recombines TRBV7-3 with TRBJ2-3, with a possible D match to TRBD2 (5 bases). V gave up 5 bases and J gave up 2 bases, with 8 bases separating them. The germline V gene has CDR1 SGHTA and CDR2 FQGTGA. The CDR3 consists of 13 residues. CDR3 DNA: TGTGCCAGCAGCGGAGGATTCACAGATACGCAGTATTTT. This gives the protein CASSGGFTDTQYF.

The chain uses TRBV5-4 and TRBJ2-7; TRBD1 might be the D (6 bases). CDR3 length equals 14 residues. Trimming removed 0 bases from V and 4 bases from J, with 11 bases in between. CDR1 SGHNT and CDR2 YYREEE come from the germline V gene (reference sequence). The CDR3 DNA sequence: TGTGCCAGCAGCTTGGAACAGGGCCTTTACGAGCAGTACTTC. Its translation is CASSLEQGLYEQYF.

J is TRBJ1-1 and V is TRBV5-1; D is unresolved. The CDR3 runs to 15 residues. CDR1 SGHRS and CDR2 YFSETQ come from the germline V gene. V was trimmed by 0 bases and J by 0 bases, leaving 9 bases between them. The DNA of the CDR3 is TGCGCCAGCAGCTTGGAGGGATACATGAACACTGAAGCTTTCTTT. Its translation: CASSLEGYMNTEAFF.

The CDR3 DNA reads as TGTGCCAGCAGTTTAGGCGGGGGGGCTAATGAAAAACTGTTTTTT. It specifies CASSLGGGANEKLFF. This chain uses TRBV28 with TRBJ1-4, with D perhaps matching TRBD1 (5 bases). This CDR3 has 15 residues. CDR1 and CDR2 (germline): MDHEN, SYDVKM. The V end was cut by 2 bases, the J end by 3 bases, with 10 bases between.

This sequence joins TRBV11-2 and TRBJ1-1, with no clear D. Trimming left V 1 base short and J 1 base short, with 7 bases between. The CDR3 spans 14 residues. In germline, CDR1 is SGHAT, CDR2 FQNNGV. For the CDR3, the DNA is TGTGCCAGCAGCTTAGGGGCATGGAACACTGAAGCTTTCTTT. It codes for CASSLGAWNTEAFF.

The chain joins TRBV7-8 to TRBJ2-1; maybe TRBD2 (6 bases). Germline CDR1 reads SGHVS; CDR2 reads FQNEAQ. Trimming left V 2 bases short and J 3 bases short, with 11 bases between. This CDR3 comprises 15 residues. The CDR3 nucleotides are TGTGCCAGCAGCTTATCCGGAGGGAGCTACAATGAGCAGTTCTTC. Encoded protein: CASSLSGGSYNEQFF.

This chain links TRBV11-2 with TRBJ2-1; 9 bases match TRBD2. CDR1 and CDR2 from the germline V gene are SGHAT and FQNNGV. This CDR3 is built from 16 residues. V lost 1 base to trimming and J lost 8 bases; unmatched junction nucleotides: 9. The CDR3 region is CASSLVASGRWDEQFF. The CDR3, as DNA: TGTGCCAGCAGCTTAGTCGCGAGCGGGAGGTGGGATGAGCAGTTCTTC.

The V and J genes are TRBV7-8 and TRBJ1-4, with 8 bases that match TRBD1. The CDR3 totals 13 residues. V gave up 5 bases and J gave up 7 bases; unmatched junction bases: 3. Germline CDR1 SGHVS, CDR2 FQNEAQ. As DNA, the CDR3 is TGTGCCAGCAGCAGGGACAGGAGTGAAAAACTGTTTTTT. This sequence encodes CASSRDRSEKLFF.

The chain joins TRBV6-5 to TRBJ2-5; D is undetermined. Germline loops: CDR1 MNHEY, CDR2 SVGAGI. The V end was cut by 3 bases, the J end by 5 bases, with 4 bases between. The CDR3 has 11 residues. CDR3 coding DNA: TGTGCCAGCAGTTATCTGGAGACCCAGTACTTC. This translates into CASSYLETQYF.

The chain carries TRBV7-8 and TRBJ2-2; 9 nucleotides align to TRBD2. The J segment lost 4 bases and the V segment lost 2 bases, leaving 8 bases of the junction unmatched. This CDR3 has 17 amino acids. In germline, CDR1 is SGHVS, CDR2 FQNEAQ. The CDR3 nucleotides read TGTGCCAGCAGCTTAATAGCGGGAGTTGGGGGCACCGGGGAGCTGTTTTTT. This sequence encodes CASSLIAGVGGTGELFF.